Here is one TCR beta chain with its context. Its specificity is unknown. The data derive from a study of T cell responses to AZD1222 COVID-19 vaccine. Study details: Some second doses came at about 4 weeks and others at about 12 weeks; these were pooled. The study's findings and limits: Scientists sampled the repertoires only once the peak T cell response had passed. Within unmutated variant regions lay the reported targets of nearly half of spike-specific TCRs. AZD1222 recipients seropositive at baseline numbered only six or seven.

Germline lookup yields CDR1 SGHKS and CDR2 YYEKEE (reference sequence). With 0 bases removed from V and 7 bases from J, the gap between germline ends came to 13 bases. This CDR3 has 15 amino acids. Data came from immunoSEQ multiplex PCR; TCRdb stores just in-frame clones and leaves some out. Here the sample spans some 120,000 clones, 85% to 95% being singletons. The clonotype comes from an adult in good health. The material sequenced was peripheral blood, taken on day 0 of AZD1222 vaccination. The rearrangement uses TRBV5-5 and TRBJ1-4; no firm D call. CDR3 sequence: CASSLAGGGGEKLFF. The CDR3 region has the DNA TGTGCCAGCAGCTTGGCCGGCGGTGGAGGTGAAAAACTGTTTTTT.